The 10 T cell receptor beta chains below were found in one sample sequenced in a study of control samples from healthy donors and cancer patients. TCRdb's table, derived via immunoSEQ multiplex PCR, lists solely in-frame clones and lacks some. The sample records approximately 94,000 clones, 86% being singletons. The source material was blood. The origin of the receptors is a woman between 50 and 59 years old in good health.

This chain joins TRBV7-9 and TRBJ1-1; 9 nucleotides match TRBD1. The CDR3 runs 14 residues. CDR1 is SEHNR, CDR2 FQNEAQ, per germline (reference sequence). The trim removed 4 bases at V and 3 bases at J, leaving 3 bases unmatched. The CDR3 region has the DNA TGTGCCAGCAGCTCGGACAGGGGTTACACTGAAGCTTTCTTT. As protein: CASSSDRGYTEAFF. Filled out from reference TRBV7-9 and TRBJ1-1, the complete variable domain reads DTGVSQNPRHKITKRGQNVTFRCDPISEHNRLYWYRQTLGQGPEFLTYFQNEAQLEKSRLLSDRFSAERPKGSFSTLEIQRTEQGDSAMYLCASSSDRGYTEAFFGQGTRLTVV.

The chain links TRBV28 to TRBJ1-3; D is perhaps TRBD1 (6 bases). This CDR3 region has 17 residues. Per the germline V gene, CDR1 is MDHEN and CDR2 is SYDVKM. Trimming took 1 base from V and 5 from J, leaving 18 bases between them. CDR3: CASSLFVSGGRRNTIYF. DNA of the CDR3: TGTGCCAGCAGTTTATTCGTTTCGGGGGGCCGTCGAAACACCATATATTTT.

This clone was found a few times. The CDR3 DNA sequence: TGTGCCAGCAGCTTAGAGCGGGGCCGCTACGAGCAGTACTTC. It codes for CASSLERGRYEQYF. This chain links TRBV7-9 with TRBJ2-7; TRBD2 matches 7 bases. This CDR3 is 14 amino acids long. V trimming: 1 base; J trimming: 3 bases; junction bases outside the gene matches: 3. Germline V gene data show CDR1 as SEHNR and CDR2 as FQNEAQ (reference sequence).

The V and J genes are TRBV27 and TRBJ2-5; TRBD2 might be the D (6 bases). Germline CDR1 MNHEY, CDR2 SMNVEV (reference sequence). The CDR3 spans 16 residues. V was cut by 6 bases and J by 5 bases, with 22 bases left in between. In nucleotides, the CDR3 is TGTGCCAGCAGCCCTCAGGGCAGGGTAGGAGGGGAGACCCAGTACTTC. It encodes CASSPQGRVGGETQYF.

The V call is TRBV11-1, the J call TRBJ2-1, with a tentative D call TRBD1 (6 bases). Trimming removed 1 base at V and 6 bases at J, with 16 bases between. This CDR3 has 16 residues. Looked up from germline, CDR1 is SGHAT and CDR2 is FQDESV (reference sequence). In DNA form, the CDR3 reads TGTGCCAGCAGCTTAGACCACAGGGTATTAATCAATGAGCAGTTCTTC. This translates into CASSLDHRVLINEQFF. Full variable domain (outside the CDR3, taken from reference TRBV11-1 and TRBJ2-1): EAEVAQSPRYKITEKSQAVAFWCDPISGHATLYWYRQILGQGPELLVQFQDESVVDDSQLPKDRFSAERLKGVDSTLKIQPAELGDSAMYLCASSLDHRVLINEQFFGPGTRLTVL.

V usage is TRBV4-1 and J usage is TRBJ2-1; D tentatively reads TRBD1 or TRBD2 (5 bases each). This CDR3 contains 16 residues. V shed 0 bases and J shed 6 bases, with 15 bases lying between them. Germline V gene sequence: CDR1 MGHRA, CDR2 YSYEKL. The CDR3 region has the DNA TGCGCCAGCAGCCAAGATCGGGGCGGATACCCCAATGAGCAGTTCTTC. Translating it yields CASSQDRGGYPNEQFF.

V usage is TRBV7-2 and J usage is TRBJ1-6; D remains ambiguous. The CDR3 has 14 amino acids. Per the germline V gene, CDR1 is SGHTA and CDR2 is FQGNSA. V was trimmed by 4 bases and J by 0 bases, leaving 4 bases between them. DNA of the CDR3: TGTGCCAGCAGCTCGAGCTCCTATAATTCACCCCTCCACTTT. This codes for CASSSSSYNSPLHF. The variable domain in full, with the rest retrieved from reference TRBV7-2 and TRBJ1-6, is GAGVSQSPSNKVTEKGKDVELRCDPISGHTALYWYRQSLGQGLEFLIYFQGNSAPDKSGLPSDRFSAERTGGSVSTLTIQRTQQEDSAVYLCASSSSSYNSPLHFGNGTRLTVT.

The chain uses TRBV6-5 and TRBJ2-2, with 9 bases lining up with TRBD2. Unmatched junction bases numbered 3, after V lost 2 bases and J lost 5 bases. The CDR3 runs to 15 residues. Per germline, CDR1 MNHEY and CDR2 SVGAGI. CDR3 nucleotides: TGTGCCAGCAGTTACGGACTAGCGTCAACCGGGGAGCTGTTTTTT. This sequence encodes CASSYGLASTGELFF.

This rearrangement joins TRBV18 to TRBJ1-1; D remains ambiguous. V was clipped by 4 bases and J by 3 bases, with 12 bases between them. Germline CDR1 reads KGHSH; CDR2 reads LQKENI. The CDR3 spans 14 residues. Here the CDR3 DNA reads TGTGCCAGCTCACTATCTCCATTTGACACTGAAGCTTTCTTT. It specifies CASSLSPFDTEAFF.

This chain links TRBV19 with TRBJ2-2; 8 bases fit TRBD1. CDR1 and CDR2 (germline): LNHDA, SQIVND (reference sequence). The CDR3 has 14 amino acids. V dropped 2 bases and J dropped 9; count of bases not matched to a gene: 5. In DNA, the CDR3 is TGTGCCAGTAGTATACAGGGGGCAAACCGGGAGCTGTTTTTT. Translated, it gives CASSIQGANRELFF.